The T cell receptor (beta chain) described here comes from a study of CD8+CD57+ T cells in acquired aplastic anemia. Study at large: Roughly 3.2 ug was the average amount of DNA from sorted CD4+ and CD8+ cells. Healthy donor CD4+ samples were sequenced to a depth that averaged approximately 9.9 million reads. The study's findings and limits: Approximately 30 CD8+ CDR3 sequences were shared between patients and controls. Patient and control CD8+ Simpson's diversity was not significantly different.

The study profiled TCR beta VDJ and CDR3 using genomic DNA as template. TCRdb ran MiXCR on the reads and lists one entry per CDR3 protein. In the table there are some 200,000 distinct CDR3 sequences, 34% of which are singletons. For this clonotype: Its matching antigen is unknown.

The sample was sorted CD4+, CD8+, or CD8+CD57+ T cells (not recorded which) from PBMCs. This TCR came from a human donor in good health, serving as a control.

This chain's CDR3 is CASSESWAGTQYF. CDR3 DNA sequence: TGTGCCAGCAGTGAATCCTGGGCAGGTACGCAGTATTTT. V and J are TRBV2 and TRBJ2-3; D is unclear. The length of the CDR3 is 13 residues. Looked up from germline, CDR1 is SNHLY and CDR2 is FYNNEI. V was clipped by 2 bases and J by 8 bases, with 11 bases between them.